One and the same sample provided the 9 T cell receptor beta chains below, sequenced in a study of blood T cell repertoires in COVID-19. Using immunoSEQ multiplex PCR, the repertoire was profiled, and TCRdb retains in-frame clones only, with some absent. Among approximately 66,000 clones, more than 60% were seen once, and the ten largest hold approximately 20%. Sequenced sample: peripheral blood. The receptors originated from a man aged 55 to 70 with acute or convalescent COVID-19.

A single count supports this clone. The V call is TRBV5-1, the J call TRBJ2-7; 7 bases align to TRBD2. This CDR3 has 16 amino acids. Germline lookup yields CDR1 SGHRS and CDR2 YFSETQ. J was trimmed by 2 bases and V by 0 bases; bases with no gene match: 8. As DNA, the CDR3 is TGCGCCAGCAGCTTGGGTGCGGGAGTAATCCCCTACGAGCAGTACTTC. Its protein is CASSLGAGVIPYEQYF.

This clone was observed at least ten times. The chain has TRBV3-1 (or the pseudogene TRBV3-2) and TRBJ2-1; D not resolved. The ends were cut back, 5 bases at V and 5 bases at J, with 16 bases in the middle. The CDR3 runs 15 residues. Germline V gene data show CDR1 as LGHDT and CDR2 as YNNKEL (reference sequence). The CDR3 coding sequence is TGTGCCAGCAGCTACCGACTTAAAAATGACAATGAGCAGTTCTTC. Translation gives CASSYRLKNDNEQFF.

The rearrangement uses TRBV27 and TRBJ1-1; unclear D gene. The CDR3 runs 13 residues. Trimming stripped 5 bases from V and 1 base from J, with 8 bases between. CDR1 is MNHEY, CDR2 SMNVEV, per germline (reference sequence). CDR3 coding DNA: TGTGCCAGCAGTCGAGCAACGAACACTGAAGCTTTCTTT. Translation gives CASSRATNTEAFF.

J is TRBJ1-1 and V is TRBV6-5; possible D gene TRBD1, 5 bases. Trimming shortened V by 5 bases and J by 2 bases, and 15 bases separated the two germline ends. This CDR3 comprises 15 residues. The germline V gene has CDR1 MNHEY and CDR2 SVGAGI. The CDR3 DNA reads as TGTGCCAGCAGTAGAAAGGGGATGGGAAACACTGAAGCTTTCTTT. Amino acids: CASSRKGMGNTEAFF.

J is TRBJ1-3 and V is TRBV4-2, with D possibly matching TRBD1 (6 bases). This CDR3 has 16 residues. Deletions cut 2 bases from V and 2 bases from J, with 13 bases between. Germline assignment: CDR1 LGHNA and CDR2 YNFKEQ. The CDR3 spells CASSQKSPGAGNTIYF. Written as DNA, the CDR3 is TGTGCCAGCAGCCAAAAAAGTCCAGGGGCTGGAAACACCATATATTTT.

V gene TRBV7-8 combines with J gene TRBJ2-7; tentative D call: TRBD2 (6 bases). Germline-derived CDR1 and CDR2 are SGHVS and FQNEAQ. This CDR3 spans 14 amino acids. Trimming stripped 2 bases from V and 3 bases from J, with 11 bases between. CDR3: CASSLSGLIYEQYF. CDR3 DNA: TGTGCCAGCAGCTTATCGGGACTCATCTACGAGCAGTACTTC.

This clone appeared a few times. The rearrangement links TRBV12-5 to TRBJ2-7, with 10 bases identical to TRBD2. Trimming at V came to 4 bases and at J to 0 bases, leaving 9 bases not matched to a gene. Germline CDR1 is LGHNT and CDR2 is FRNRAP. CDR3 length: 17 residues. CDR3 sequence (DNA): TGTGCTAGTGGTTCAGGCCTCGGACTAGCGGACTCCTACGAGCAGTACTTC. Encoded protein: CASGSGLGLADSYEQYF.

The count of this clone is one. This sequence joins TRBV5-1 and TRBJ1-2; D is unresolved. Germline V gene lookup returns CDR1 SGHRS and CDR2 YFSETQ. The length of the CDR3 is 16 residues. Trimming pared 6 bases from V and 0 bases from J, leaving 18 bases between. CDR3 bases: TGCGCCAGCAAAGGGTTCGGAGGAACTCCTAACTATGGCTACACCTTC. It codes for CASKGFGGTPNYGYTF.

The rearrangement uses TRBV6-5 and TRBJ2-7; D is possibly TRBD1 (5 bases). In germline, CDR1 is MNHEY, CDR2 SVGAGI. This CDR3 has 15 residues. The V end lost 6 bases, the J end lost 4 bases, and 19 bases lay between the germline ends. CDR3 residues: CASSYQGFGTYEQYF. In nucleotides, the CDR3 is TGTGCCAGCAGCTATCAGGGCTTCGGAACGTACGAGCAGTACTTC.